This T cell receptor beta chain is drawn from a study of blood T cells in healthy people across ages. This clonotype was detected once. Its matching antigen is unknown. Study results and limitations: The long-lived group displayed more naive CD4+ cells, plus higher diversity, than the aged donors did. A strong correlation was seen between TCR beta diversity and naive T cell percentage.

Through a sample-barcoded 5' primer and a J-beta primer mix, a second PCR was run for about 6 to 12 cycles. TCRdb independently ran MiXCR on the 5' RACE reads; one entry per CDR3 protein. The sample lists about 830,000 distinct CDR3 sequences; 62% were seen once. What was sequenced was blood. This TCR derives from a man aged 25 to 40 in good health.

The CDR3 nucleotides are TGTGCCAGCAGAAAACAGGAATCCTACGAGCAGTACTTC. This gives the protein CASRKQESYEQYF. This chain connects TRBV12-3 or TRBV12-4 to TRBJ2-7; possibly TRBD1 for D (5 bases). The CDR3 length is 13 residues. The germline V and J ends were trimmed by 6 bases and 1 base, with 10 bases remaining between them.